This T cell receptor (beta chain) comes out of a study of blood T cell repertoires in COVID-19. Study background: Whether acute or convalescent, the COVID-19 samples came from the United States, Italy and Spain.

The count of this clone is one. V was clipped by 8 bases and J by 6 bases; unmatched bases: 15. CDR1 MNHEY and CDR2 SVGAGI come from the germline V gene. CDR3 size: 15 residues. Repertoires were generated with immunoSEQ multiplex PCR, while TCRdb's copy carries only in-frame clones and drops some. The sample holds 88,000 or so clones, over 75% seen once. The clonotype was recovered from a man older than 75 with acute or convalescent COVID-19. Sequencing was performed on peripheral blood. V and J are TRBV6-5 and TRBJ2-7; 8 positions match TRBD1. Written as DNA, the CDR3 is TGTGCCAGCGGAAGTCCGTCTCAGGGGGCGCGCGAGCAGTACTTC. Residues: CASGSPSQGAREQYF.